This is a list of T cell receptor beta chains from one sample in a study of blood T cell repertoires in COVID-19. Assay used: immunoSEQ multiplex PCR; TCRdb lists only in-frame clones, some missing. In the table there are approximately 31,000 clones, about 88% of which are singletons. The sample was peripheral blood. Receptors were obtained from a woman older than 75 with active or convalescent COVID-19. CDR3s include the opening cysteine and the closing phenylalanine or tryptophan. D genes are given only for firm matches. The size field is filled for only some rows; it gives once, few, many or a size class.

CDR3aa: CASSTRSGGHEQYF
CDR3nt: TGTGCCAGCAGCACCCGATCGGGGGGCCACGAGCAGTACTTC
abundance: once
v_gene: TRBV7-8
j_gene: TRBJ2-7
d_gene: .

CDR3aa: CASRGAERSYNSPLHF
CDR3nt: TGTGCCAGTAGGGGGGCAGAACGATCCTATAATTCACCCCTCCACTTT
abundance: .
v_gene: TRBV19
j_gene: TRBJ1-6
d_gene: .

CDR3aa: CASSLTVIQETQYF
CDR3nt: TGCGCCAGCAGCTTGACAGTGATCCAAGAGACCCAGTACTTC
abundance: .
v_gene: TRBV5-1
j_gene: TRBJ2-5
d_gene: .

CDR3aa: CASSRGLDSNQPQHF
CDR3nt: TGTGCCAGCAGCAGGGGGTTGGATAGCAATCAGCCCCAGCATTTT
abundance: .
v_gene: TRBV9
j_gene: TRBJ1-5
d_gene: .

CDR3aa: CASSTGKPTDTQYF
CDR3nt: TGTGCCAGCAGTACCGGGAAGCCGACAGATACGCAGTATTTT
abundance: .
v_gene: TRBV6-5
j_gene: TRBJ2-3
d_gene: .

CDR3aa: CASSSPSGTRNIQYF
CDR3nt: TGTGCCAGCAGCTCACCTTCCGGGACTAGAAACATTCAGTACTTC
abundance: .
v_gene: TRBV7-2
j_gene: TRBJ2-4
d_gene: TRBD2

CDR3aa: CASSFGSGSSYEQYF
CDR3nt: TGCGCCAGCAGCTTTGGATCCGGGAGCTCCTACGAGCAGTACTTC
abundance: .
v_gene: TRBV5-1
j_gene: TRBJ2-7
d_gene: .

CDR3aa: CATSDIQAPHSYNEQFF
CDR3nt: TGTGCCACCAGTGACATACAGGCCCCCCACTCCTACAATGAGCAGTTCTTC
abundance: .
v_gene: TRBV24-1
j_gene: TRBJ2-1
d_gene: .

CDR3aa: CASSEGTAGINYGYTF
CDR3nt: TGCGCCAGCAGTGAGGGGACAGCAGGGATTAACTATGGCTACACCTTC
abundance: .
v_gene: TRBV10-2
j_gene: TRBJ1-2
d_gene: TRBD1

CDR3aa: CASSQDSGGANVLTF
CDR3nt: TGTGCCAGCAGCCAAGATAGCGGTGGGGCCAACGTCCTGACTTTC
abundance: .
v_gene: TRBV3-1/TRBV3-2
j_gene: TRBJ2-6
d_gene: .

CDR3aa: CASSLPRGGASYNEQFF
CDR3nt: TGTGCCAGCAGCTTGCCAAGGGGGGGGGCTTCCTACAATGAGCAGTTCTTC
abundance: .
v_gene: TRBV5-4
j_gene: TRBJ2-1
d_gene: .

CDR3aa: CASSFGTSTTGELFF
CDR3nt: TGTGCCAGCAGTTTCGGGACTAGTACCACCGGGGAGCTGTTTTTT
abundance: .
v_gene: TRBV7-8
j_gene: TRBJ2-2
d_gene: TRBD2

CDR3aa: CASSALDRGEKLFF
CDR3nt: TGTGCCAGCAGCGCCCTGGACAGGGGTGAAAAACTGTTTTTT
abundance: .
v_gene: TRBV21-1
j_gene: TRBJ1-4
d_gene: .

CDR3aa: CSGLAGGTNTQYF
CDR3nt: TGCAGCGGACTAGCGGGGGGCACGAATACGCAGTATTTT
abundance: .
v_gene: TRBV29-1
j_gene: TRBJ2-3
d_gene: TRBD2

CDR3aa: CASSLAGQGGSPLHF
CDR3nt: TGTGCCAGCAGCTTAGCGGGACAGGGGGGTTCACCCCTCCACTTT
abundance: once
v_gene: TRBV7-9
j_gene: TRBJ1-6
d_gene: TRBD1

CDR3aa: CASSFTTRGSTEAFF
CDR3nt: TGCGCCAGCAGCTTTACTACCAGGGGCAGCACTGAAGCTTTCTTT
abundance: .
v_gene: TRBV5-1
j_gene: TRBJ1-1
d_gene: .

CDR3aa: CVRSLYSGELFF
CDR3nt: TGTGTCAGAAGCCTCTATTCGGGGGAGCTGTTTTTT
abundance: .
v_gene: TRBV7-5
j_gene: TRBJ2-2
d_gene: .

CDR3aa: CAISVDTTNSPLHF
CDR3nt: TGTGCCATCAGTGTGGACACTACAAATTCACCCCTCCACTTT
abundance: .
v_gene: TRBV10-3
j_gene: TRBJ1-6
d_gene: .

CDR3aa: CASRGGRGEAFF
CDR3nt: TGTGCCAGTCGGGGGGGGCGAGGTGAAGCTTTCTTT
abundance: once
v_gene: TRBV28
j_gene: TRBJ1-1
d_gene: .

CDR3aa: CAISETRVVNYGYTF
CDR3nt: TGTGCCATCAGTGAGACCAGGGTTGTAAACTATGGCTACACCTTC
abundance: .
v_gene: TRBV10-3
j_gene: TRBJ1-2
d_gene: .

CDR3aa: CASSPHRVNQPQHF
CDR3nt: TGTGCCAGCAGTCCCCACAGGGTCAATCAGCCCCAGCATTTT
abundance: .
v_gene: TRBV27
j_gene: TRBJ1-5
d_gene: .

CDR3aa: CASSFGASSYEQYF
CDR3nt: TGTGCCAGCAGCTTTGGGGCATCCTCCTACGAGCAGTACTTC
abundance: .
v_gene: TRBV7-9
j_gene: TRBJ2-7
d_gene: .

CDR3aa: CASSITGGAYEQYF
CDR3nt: TGTGCCAGTAGTATAACGGGGGGCGCCTACGAGCAGTACTTC
abundance: .
v_gene: TRBV19
j_gene: TRBJ2-7
d_gene: .

CDR3aa: CASSERAGGQLTDTQYF
CDR3nt: TGTGCCAGCAGTGAGAGGGCGGGGGGACAACTCACAGATACGCAGTATTTT
abundance: .
v_gene: TRBV6-1
j_gene: TRBJ2-3
d_gene: TRBD2

CDR3aa: CASSPRGELNTEAFF
CDR3nt: TGTGCCAGCTCACCACGGGGGGAGCTGAACACTGAAGCTTTCTTT
abundance: .
v_gene: TRBV18
j_gene: TRBJ1-1
d_gene: .

CDR3aa: CSVGAESSYEQYF
CDR3nt: TGCAGCGTTGGAGCGGAGAGCTCCTACGAGCAGTACTTC
abundance: .
v_gene: TRBV29-1
j_gene: TRBJ2-7
d_gene: .

CDR3aa: CASSEFLAGQGTDTQYF
CDR3nt: TGTGCCAGCAGTGAATTCCTGGCGGGACAGGGCACAGATACGCAGTATTTT
abundance: .
v_gene: TRBV6-1
j_gene: TRBJ2-3
d_gene: TRBD1

CDR3aa: CASSSDRGPTSTDTQYF
CDR3nt: TGTGCCAGCAGCTCGGACAGGGGACCTACTAGCACAGATACGCAGTATTTT
abundance: .
v_gene: TRBV21-1
j_gene: TRBJ2-3
d_gene: .

CDR3aa: CASTLGGGGRYGYTF
CDR3nt: TGTGCCAGCACCTTAGGGGGCGGGGGGCGTTATGGCTACACCTTC
abundance: .
v_gene: TRBV7-2
j_gene: TRBJ1-2
d_gene: TRBD1

CDR3aa: CASSNRGLGYEQYF
CDR3nt: TGTGCCAGCAGCAACAGGGGGCTGGGGTACGAGCAGTACTTC
abundance: few
v_gene: TRBV7-9
j_gene: TRBJ2-7
d_gene: TRBD1

CDR3aa: CASRRTGDYGYTF
CDR3nt: TGTGCCAGCAGGAGGACAGGCGACTATGGCTACACCTTC
abundance: .
v_gene: TRBV27
j_gene: TRBJ1-2
d_gene: TRBD1

CDR3aa: CASSLVSLGPYEQYF
CDR3nt: TGTGCCAGCAGCTTAGTCTCTCTAGGCCCTTACGAGCAGTACTTC
abundance: .
v_gene: TRBV7-6
j_gene: TRBJ2-7
d_gene: .

CDR3aa: CASSSIRLTLGQPQHF
CDR3nt: TGTGCCAGCAGTTCAATCAGGCTAACATTAGGTCAGCCCCAGCATTTT
abundance: few
v_gene: TRBV6-5
j_gene: TRBJ1-5
d_gene: .

CDR3aa: CASSEVGRGGETQYF
CDR3nt: TGTGCCAGCAGTGAAGTCGGCAGGGGTGGGGAGACCCAGTACTTC
abundance: .
v_gene: TRBV2
j_gene: TRBJ2-5
d_gene: .

CDR3aa: CASSLELGGSIKNTEAFF
CDR3nt: TGCGCCAGCAGCTTGGAGTTGGGGGGTTCGATTAAGAACACTGAAGCTTTCTTT
abundance: .
v_gene: TRBV5-1
j_gene: TRBJ1-1
d_gene: .

CDR3aa: CASRDPPTGALSSGNTIYF
CDR3nt: TGTGCCAGCAGGGATCCCCCGACAGGGGCGCTCAGCTCTGGAAACACCATATATTTT
abundance: .
v_gene: TRBV2
j_gene: TRBJ1-3
d_gene: TRBD1

CDR3aa: CASSLWRTEAFF
CDR3nt: TGTGCCAGCAGCTTATGGAGGACTGAAGCTTTCTTT
abundance: once
v_gene: TRBV13
j_gene: TRBJ1-1
d_gene: .

CDR3aa: CASSSETGYYGYTF
CDR3nt: TGCGCCAGCAGCTCCGAGACAGGATACTATGGCTACACCTTC
abundance: .
v_gene: TRBV5-1
j_gene: TRBJ1-2
d_gene: .

CDR3aa: CASSEVLAGGPDTQYF
CDR3nt: TGTGCCAGCAGTGAAGTCCTAGCGGGGGGGCCCGATACGCAGTATTTT
abundance: .
v_gene: TRBV2
j_gene: TRBJ2-3
d_gene: TRBD2

CDR3aa: CASSEPGGVTEAFF
CDR3nt: TGCGCCAGCAGTGAGCCGGGAGGGGTCACTGAAGCTTTCTTT
abundance: .
v_gene: TRBV10-2
j_gene: TRBJ1-1
d_gene: .

CDR3aa: CAISESTRGLTNEKLFF
CDR3nt: TGTGCCATCAGTGAGTCGACTCGGGGGTTAACTAATGAAAAACTGTTTTTT
abundance: .
v_gene: TRBV10-3
j_gene: TRBJ1-4
d_gene: .

CDR3aa: CASSPRRAHTGGSTSGNTIYF
CDR3nt: TGTGCCAGCTCACCACGGAGGGCACATACAGGAGGTTCGACCTCTGGAAACACCATATATTTT
abundance: few
v_gene: TRBV18
j_gene: TRBJ1-3
d_gene: .

CDR3aa: CASSEAGDGYTF
CDR3nt: TGCGCCAGCAGTGAAGCAGGGGATGGCTACACCTTC
abundance: .
v_gene: TRBV10-1
j_gene: TRBJ1-2
d_gene: .

CDR3aa: CASSVAGGPVEQYF
CDR3nt: TGTGCCAGCAGCGTAGCGGGGGGGCCCGTCGAGCAGTACTTC
abundance: .
v_gene: TRBV9
j_gene: TRBJ2-7
d_gene: TRBD2

CDR3aa: CAWSGRRGGARRAEEKLFF
CDR3nt: TGTGCCTGGAGTGGACGGAGAGGGGGCGCAAGGCGGGCGGAAGAAAAACTGTTTTTT
abundance: few
v_gene: TRBV30
j_gene: TRBJ1-4
d_gene: TRBD1

CDR3aa: CASSFRGQPQHF
CDR3nt: TGTGCCAGCAGTTTTAGAGGTCAGCCCCAGCATTTT
abundance: .
v_gene: TRBV6-5
j_gene: TRBJ1-5
d_gene: .

CDR3aa: CASSFLTGARSGNTIYF
CDR3nt: TGTGCCAGCAGCTTCTTGACAGGGGCAAGATCTGGAAACACCATATATTTT
abundance: .
v_gene: TRBV5-6
j_gene: TRBJ1-3
d_gene: TRBD1

CDR3aa: CASSSPQGVARGEQFF
CDR3nt: TGTGCCAGCAGCTCCCCCCAGGGGGTGGCTCGAGGTGAGCAGTTCTTC
abundance: .
v_gene: TRBV11-2
j_gene: TRBJ2-1
d_gene: TRBD1

CDR3aa: CASSSRTGTGQETQYF
CDR3nt: TGTGCCAGCAGCTCCCGCACCGGGACAGGGCAAGAGACCCAGTACTTC
abundance: .
v_gene: TRBV11-1
j_gene: TRBJ2-5
d_gene: TRBD1

CDR3aa: CASSPTEGELFF
CDR3nt: TGTGCCAGCAGCCCAACTGAGGGGGAGCTGTTTTTT
abundance: .
v_gene: TRBV7-9
j_gene: TRBJ2-2
d_gene: .

CDR3aa: CAIRVGAGTDTQYF
CDR3nt: TGTGCCATCAGAGTGGGGGCGGGCACAGATACGCAGTATTTT
abundance: .
v_gene: TRBV10-3
j_gene: TRBJ2-3
d_gene: .

CDR3aa: CASSRDSSYEQYF
CDR3nt: TGTGCCAGCAGTCGGGACAGCTCCTACGAGCAGTACTTC
abundance: .
v_gene: TRBV27
j_gene: TRBJ2-7
d_gene: TRBD1

CDR3aa: CASTGGGGPEAFF
CDR3nt: TGTGCCAGTACAGGCGGGGGGGGCCCTGAAGCTTTCTTT
abundance: .
v_gene: TRBV19
j_gene: TRBJ1-1
d_gene: .

CDR3aa: CASSVSGRTDTQYF
CDR3nt: TGTGCCAGCAGCGTATCAGGTCGCACAGATACGCAGTATTTT
abundance: .
v_gene: TRBV9
j_gene: TRBJ2-3
d_gene: .

CDR3aa: CASSKEGESGISTDTQYF
CDR3nt: TGTGCCAGCAGCAAAGAGGGAGAAAGCGGAATCAGCACAGATACGCAGTATTTT
abundance: few
v_gene: TRBV21-1
j_gene: TRBJ2-3
d_gene: .

CDR3aa: CASTHSGTGGGEQYF
CDR3nt: TGTGCCAGCACCCATTCCGGGACAGGGGGCGGCGAGCAGTACTTC
abundance: .
v_gene: TRBV28
j_gene: TRBJ2-7
d_gene: TRBD1

CDR3aa: CANEAGVINYGYTF
CDR3nt: TGTGCCAACGAAGCGGGGGTGATCAACTATGGCTACACCTTC
abundance: .
v_gene: TRBV6-5
j_gene: TRBJ1-2
d_gene: .

CDR3aa: CASSWTSGGAQTQYF
CDR3nt: TGCGCCAGCAGCTGGACTAGCGGGGGGGCCCAGACCCAGTACTTC
abundance: .
v_gene: TRBV5-1
j_gene: TRBJ2-5
d_gene: TRBD2

CDR3aa: CASRKVTPGNQPQHF
CDR3nt: TGTGCCAGCAGGAAGGTAACACCCGGGAATCAGCCCCAGCATTTT
abundance: .
v_gene: TRBV6-5
j_gene: TRBJ1-5
d_gene: .